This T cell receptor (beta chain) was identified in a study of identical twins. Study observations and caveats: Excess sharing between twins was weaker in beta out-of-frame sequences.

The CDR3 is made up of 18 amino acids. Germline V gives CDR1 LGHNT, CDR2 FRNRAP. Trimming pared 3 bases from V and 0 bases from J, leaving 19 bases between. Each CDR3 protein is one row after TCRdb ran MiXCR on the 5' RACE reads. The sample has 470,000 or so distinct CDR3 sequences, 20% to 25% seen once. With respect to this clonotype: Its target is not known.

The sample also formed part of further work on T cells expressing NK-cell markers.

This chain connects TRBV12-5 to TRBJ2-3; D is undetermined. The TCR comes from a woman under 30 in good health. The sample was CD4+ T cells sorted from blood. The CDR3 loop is CASGFTTDGVSSTDTQYF. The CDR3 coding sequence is TGTGCTAGTGGTTTCACCACGGACGGAGTTTCTAGCACAGATACGCAGTATTTT.